A single sample is the source of the 28 T cell receptor beta chains below, sequenced in a study of response to subunit inactivated influenza vaccine. TCRdb re-derived calls from the RT-PCR reads in MiXCR, one entry per CDR3 protein. The data contain fewer than 650,000 distinct CDR3 sequences, 10% to 15% of them singletons. The source material was PBMCs from blood, sampled roughly 47 days after vaccination. These receptors came from a middle-aged man who received an inactivated influenza vaccine.

Ten or more counts support this clonotype. The rearrangement uses TRBV20-1 and TRBJ1-6; D remains unclear. From germline, CDR1 is DFQATT and CDR2 SNEGSKA (reference sequence). V lost 0 bases and J 9 bases, leaving 9 bases between the germline ends. The CDR3 extends over 13 amino acids. The CDR3 loop is CSARDQGGSPLHF. CDR3 bases: TGCAGTGCTAGAGACCAAGGCGGTTCACCCCTCCACTTT.

This clonotype was counted between two and nine times. The chain couples TRBV5-1 to TRBJ2-7; D is perhaps TRBD1 or TRBD2 (7 bases each). This CDR3 is built from 15 residues. Trimming took 4 bases from V and 2 from J, leaving 16 bases between them. From germline, CDR1 is SGHRS and CDR2 YFSETQ. The CDR3 reads CASSDPGGDTYEQYF. CDR3 bases: TGCGCCAGCAGCGATCCAGGGGGGGATACCTACGAGCAGTACTTC.

There are a few counts of this clonotype. The rearrangement uses TRBV6-5 and TRBJ1-2; D gene unclear. The CDR3 contains 11 residues. Germline CDR1 is MNHEY and CDR2 is SVGAGI. Trimming pared 11 bases from V and 4 bases from J, leaving 11 bases between. The CDR3 nucleotides are TGTGCCTCCGTTGGAGGCTATGGCTACACCTTC. It encodes CASVGGYGYTF.

At least ten counts were recorded for this clonotype. The chain links TRBV29-1 to TRBJ2-3; D unresolved. Germline V CDR1 and CDR2: SQVTM, ANQGSEA. The germline V and J ends were trimmed by 5 bases and 2 bases, with 5 bases remaining between them. The CDR3 has 11 residues. In nucleotides, the CDR3 is TGCAGCGTTAGAAACACAGATACGCAGTATTTT. Translation: CSVRNTDTQYF.

This clonotype was counted between two and nine times. The rearrangement uses TRBV6-1 and TRBJ2-5, with 11 bases lining up with TRBD2. Unmatched junction bases numbered 5, after V lost 3 bases and J lost 5 bases. The germline gives CDR1 MNHNS, CDR2 SASEGT. The CDR3 is 15 amino acids. The CDR3 bases are TGTGCCAGCAGTGAGATACTAGCGGGGGCTGAGACCCAGTACTTC. Its translation is CASSEILAGAETQYF.

This clonotype has more than one count but fewer than ten. The V call is TRBV6-2 or TRBV6-3, the J call TRBJ2-3, with D perhaps TRBD1 or TRBD2 (5 bases each). The germline V gene has CDR1 MNHEY and CDR2 SVGEGT. Trimming shortened V by 6 bases and J by 0 bases, and 13 bases separated the two germline ends. This CDR3 contains 15 residues. CDR3 protein: CASSIRDASTDTQYF. CDR3 coding DNA: TGTGCCAGCAGCATCCGGGACGCGAGCACAGATACGCAGTATTTT.

V and J are TRBV12-3 or TRBV12-4 and TRBJ2-7; D may correspond to TRBD1 or TRBD2 (5 bases each). V shed 3 bases and J shed 2 bases, with 29 bases lying between them. This CDR3 contains 20 residues. DNA of the CDR3: TGTGCCAGCAGTTTGAGTTTGAGGCGCTCAGCTCGGGGACGCACCTACGAGCAGTACTTC. Protein sequence: CASSLSLRRSARGRTYEQYF.

This clonotype was detected ten times or more. The V call is TRBV12-3 or TRBV12-4, the J call TRBJ2-1, with TRBD2 matching over 11 bases. V shed 5 bases, J shed 7 bases, and the junction held 10 bases outside the gene matches. The CDR3 sequence is 16 residues long. CDR3: CASSPLLAGAGNEQFF. CDR3 in DNA: TGTGCCAGCAGTCCGTTACTAGCGGGAGCGGGGAATGAGCAGTTCTTC.

The V call is TRBV10-3, the J call TRBJ2-3, with TRBD1 matching 10 bases. In germline, CDR1 is ENHRY, CDR2 SYGVKD. This CDR3 spans 18 amino acids. Unmatched junction bases numbered 14, after V lost 4 bases and J lost 4 bases. CDR3 protein: CAISVEGQGTYGADTQYF. The CDR3 bases are TGTGCCATCAGTGTCGAGGGACAGGGGACATACGGCGCAGATACGCAGTATTTT.

The rearrangement links TRBV12-3 or TRBV12-4 to TRBJ2-7, with 12 bases fitting TRBD2. Germline trimming cut 6 bases from V and 6 bases from J; bases unmatched to any gene: 9. This CDR3 contains 15 residues. CDR3 coding DNA: TGTGCCAGCAGACGTACTAGCGGGAGGACGGGCGAGCAGTACTTC. As protein: CASRRTSGRTGEQYF.

This clonotype was found a few times. The genes are TRBV20-1 and TRBJ2-3; D might be TRBD1 or TRBD2, each matching 6 bases. Deletions cut 3 bases from V and 4 bases from J, with 14 bases between. Looked up from germline, CDR1 is DFQATT and CDR2 is SNEGSKA (reference sequence). The CDR3 extends over 14 amino acids. CDR3 amino acids: CSARGAWEADTQYF. In nucleotides, the CDR3 is TGCAGTGCTAGGGGGGCGTGGGAGGCAGATACGCAGTATTTT.

This clonotype was counted a few times. The chain joins TRBV7-2 to TRBJ2-2, with D unresolved. The CDR3 consists of 14 residues. V lost 1 base, J lost 6 bases, and 9 bases lay in between. From germline, CDR1 is SGHTA and CDR2 FQGNSA. This CDR3 is CASSLVLRSGELFF. The CDR3 DNA reads TGTGCCAGCAGCTTAGTTCTCCGTTCCGGGGAGCTGTTTTTT.

This rearrangement joins TRBV7-8 to TRBJ2-7; 8 bases align to TRBD1. CDR1 and CDR2 (germline): SGHVS, FQNEAQ. The CDR3 has 15 amino acids. Trimming removed 5 bases from V and 3 bases from J; junction bases left unmatched: 9. CDR3 nucleotides: TGTGCCAGCAGCCAAAGGACAGGGAGCGACTACGAGCAGTACTTC. Protein product: CASSQRTGSDYEQYF.

The rearrangement uses TRBV5-5 and TRBJ2-6; D uncertain. Trimming took off 1 base at V and 0 bases at J, with 14 bases between the two ends. Looked up from germline, CDR1 is SGHKS and CDR2 is YYEKEE (reference sequence). The CDR3 is 18 residues long. The CDR3 protein is CASSLMWTETSGANVLTF. In DNA form, the CDR3 reads TGTGCCAGCAGCTTGATGTGGACCGAGACCTCTGGGGCCAACGTCCTGACTTTC.

This chain links TRBV5-1 with TRBJ2-1; TRBD1 matches 7 bases. This CDR3 region has 16 residues. With 0 bases clipped from V and 0 bases from J, the junction kept 3 bases outside the gene matches. The germline gives CDR1 SGHRS, CDR2 YFSETQ. CDR3 region: CASSLGGGASYNEQFF. CDR3 in DNA: TGCGCCAGCAGCTTGGGAGGGGGCGCCTCCTACAATGAGCAGTTCTTC.

A few counts support this clonotype. DNA of the CDR3: TGCGCCAGCAACCCAACCACTAGTGTCTACGAGCAGTACTTC. It yields the protein CASNPTTSVYEQYF. This rearrangement joins TRBV5-1 to TRBJ2-7; TRBD2 might be the D (5 bases). The CDR3 is 14 amino acids. Germline V CDR1 and CDR2: SGHRS, YFSETQ. V lost 6 bases and J 3 bases, leaving 16 bases between the germline ends.

A note on this clonotype: A much bigger clone sits one base away, suggesting this may be a read error. The CDR3 reads CAIRPTGKGETQYF. The CDR3 DNA is TGTGCCATCAGGCCCACAGGGAAAGGAGAGACGCAGTATTTT. The chain links TRBV10-3 to TRBJ2-3, with a weak D call TRBD1 (6 bases). This CDR3 has 14 amino acids. Deletions cut 6 bases from V and 9 bases from J, with 19 bases between. The V gene's germline CDR1 is ENHRY and CDR2 SYGVKD.

This clonotype showed up many times. V and J are TRBV6-1 and TRBJ1-4; 7 nucleotides match TRBD1. From germline, CDR1 is MNHNS and CDR2 SASEGT. This CDR3 region has 16 residues. J lost 3 bases, V lost 6 bases, and 10 bases had no gene match. Written as DNA, the CDR3 is TGTGCCAGCAGCACGACAGGGCTTCTGGCTAATGAAAAACTGTTTTTT. Translating gives CASSTTGLLANEKLFF.

This clonotype was seen many times. The CDR3 nucleotides read TGTGCCAGCAGCTCCTTAGCGGGAAGTCCAGATACGCAGTATTTT. It specifies CASSSLAGSPDTQYF. This sequence joins TRBV7-2 and TRBJ2-3, with 8 positions matching TRBD2. Germline CDR1 and CDR2: SGHTA and FQGNSA. The CDR3 is 15 residues long. The trim removed 4 bases at V and 4 bases at J, leaving 7 bases unmatched.

The rearrangement joins TRBV4-1 to TRBJ2-7; D may correspond to TRBD1 or TRBD2 (6 bases each). The V end lost 6 bases, the J end lost 7 bases, and 19 bases lay between the germline ends. Germline CDR1 and CDR2: MGHRA and YSYEKL. The CDR3 contains 14 residues. This CDR3 reads CASRRGRDTGEQYF. The CDR3 coding sequence is TGCGCCAGCAGGCGGGGCAGGGACACGGGGGAGCAGTACTTC.

J is TRBJ1-2 and V is TRBV20-1; D is unresolved. The CDR3 runs 14 residues. CDR1 is DFQATT and CDR2 is SNEGSKA in the germline V gene (reference sequence). V lost 0 bases, J lost 4 bases, and 12 bases lay in between. The DNA of the CDR3 is TGCAGTGCTAGAGATTCGCCCGGACCCTATGGCTACACCTTC. Its translation: CSARDSPGPYGYTF.

This clonotype showed up just a few times. The rearrangement joins TRBV20-1 to TRBJ2-1; D not certain. V was cut by 1 base and J by 9 bases, with 7 bases left in between. In germline, CDR1 is DFQATT, CDR2 SNEGSKA (reference sequence). CDR3 length: 11 amino acids. The CDR3: CSARVALEQFF. CDR3 DNA: TGCAGTGCTAGAGTGGCTCTTGAGCAGTTCTTC.

The chain employs TRBV7-2 and TRBJ2-1; D possibly corresponds to TRBD1 (5 bases). The germline gives CDR1 SGHTA, CDR2 FQGNSA. This CDR3 contains 15 residues. V shed 1 base and J shed 2 bases, with 9 bases lying between them. This CDR3 is CASSLEGQAYNEQFF. CDR3 DNA sequence: TGTGCCAGCAGCTTAGAGGGGCAGGCCTACAATGAGCAGTTCTTC.

The chain combines TRBV20-1 with TRBJ2-7; 8 bases are a match to TRBD2. CDR1 and CDR2 from the germline V gene are DFQATT and SNEGSKA (reference sequence). V shed 7 bases and J 2 bases; nucleotides not matched to a gene: 10. This CDR3 is built from 14 residues. The CDR3: CSVSSAGDTYEQYF. The CDR3 DNA reads TGCAGTGTCTCATCAGCGGGAGACACCTACGAGCAGTACTTC.

The table lists this clonotype with many counts. The chain links TRBV20-1 to TRBJ1-5; D unresolved. The length of the CDR3 is 13 residues. Trimming took off 6 bases at V and 6 bases at J, with 15 bases between the two ends. The germline V gene has CDR1 DFQATT and CDR2 SNEGSKA (reference sequence). CDR3 in amino acids: CSARTAGGQPQHF. The DNA of the CDR3 is TGCAGTGCGAGAACGGCAGGCGGTCAGCCCCAGCATTTT.

This clonotype was seen many times. The gene calls are TRBV20-1 and TRBJ1-3; tentative D call: TRBD1 (6 bases). This CDR3 is built from 14 residues. V gave up 0 bases and J gave up 8 bases, with 14 bases separating them. Germline V gene data show CDR1 as DFQATT and CDR2 as SNEGSKA (reference sequence). CDR3 sequence (DNA): TGCAGTGCTAGAGATCCGCGGAGGGGGGACACCATATATTTT. As protein: CSARDPRRGDTIYF.

The chain couples TRBV12-3 or TRBV12-4 to TRBJ2-7; 9 positions match TRBD1. The V and J ends lost 5 bases and 6 bases, in that order; junction bases with no gene match: 8. The CDR3 runs 14 residues. Here the CDR3 reads CASSLHRGRSEQYF. The CDR3 nucleotides read TGTGCCAGCAGTCTTCACAGGGGGCGGTCCGAGCAGTACTTC.

This clonotype occurred a few times. The rearrangement uses TRBV6-6 and TRBJ2-1, with 7 positions matching TRBD1. This CDR3 is built from 13 residues. CDR1 and CDR2 from the germline V gene are MNHNY and SVGAGI (reference sequence). V lost 5 bases and J lost 8; bases outside the gene matches: 6. CDR3 loop: CASSNTGADEQFF. The DNA of the CDR3 is TGTGCCAGCAGTAATACAGGGGCCGATGAGCAGTTCTTC.